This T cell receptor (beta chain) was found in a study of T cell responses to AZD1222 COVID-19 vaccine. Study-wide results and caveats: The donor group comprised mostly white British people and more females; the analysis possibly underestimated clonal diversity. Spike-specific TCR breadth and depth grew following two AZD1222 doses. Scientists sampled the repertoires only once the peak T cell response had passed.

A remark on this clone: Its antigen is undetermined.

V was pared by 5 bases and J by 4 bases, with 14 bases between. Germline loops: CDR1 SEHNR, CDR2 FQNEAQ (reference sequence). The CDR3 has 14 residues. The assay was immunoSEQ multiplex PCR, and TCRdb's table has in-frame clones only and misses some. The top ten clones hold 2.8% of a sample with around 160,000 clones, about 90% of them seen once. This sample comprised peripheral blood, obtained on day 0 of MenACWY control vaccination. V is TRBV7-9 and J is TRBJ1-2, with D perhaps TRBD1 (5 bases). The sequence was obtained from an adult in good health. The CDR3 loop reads CASSVGRDLYGYTF. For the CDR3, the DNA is TGTGCCAGCAGCGTCGGGAGGGACCTCTATGGCTACACCTTC.